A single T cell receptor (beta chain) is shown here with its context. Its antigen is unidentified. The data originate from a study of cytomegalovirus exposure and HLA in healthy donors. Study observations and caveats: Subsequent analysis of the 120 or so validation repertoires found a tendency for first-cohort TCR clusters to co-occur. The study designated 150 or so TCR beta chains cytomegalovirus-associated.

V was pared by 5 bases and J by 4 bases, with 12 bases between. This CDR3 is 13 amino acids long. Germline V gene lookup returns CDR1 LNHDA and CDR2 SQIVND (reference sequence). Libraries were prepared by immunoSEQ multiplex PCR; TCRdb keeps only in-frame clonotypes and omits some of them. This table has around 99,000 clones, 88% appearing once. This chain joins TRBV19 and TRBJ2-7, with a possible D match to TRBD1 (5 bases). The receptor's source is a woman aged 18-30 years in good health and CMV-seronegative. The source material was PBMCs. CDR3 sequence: CASSFGRGYEQYF. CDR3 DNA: TGTGCCAGTAGTTTTGGTAGGGGTTACGAGCAGTACTTC.